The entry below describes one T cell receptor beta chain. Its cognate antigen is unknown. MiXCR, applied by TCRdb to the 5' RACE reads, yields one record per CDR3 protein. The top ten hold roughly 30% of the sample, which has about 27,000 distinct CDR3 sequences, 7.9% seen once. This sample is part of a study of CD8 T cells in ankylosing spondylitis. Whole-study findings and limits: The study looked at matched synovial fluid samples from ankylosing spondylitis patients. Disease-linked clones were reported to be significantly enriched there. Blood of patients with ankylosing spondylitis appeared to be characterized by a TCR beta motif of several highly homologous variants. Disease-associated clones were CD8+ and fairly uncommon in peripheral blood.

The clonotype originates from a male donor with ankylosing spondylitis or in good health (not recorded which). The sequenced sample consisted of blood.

The CDR3 loop is CASSQAAAGELFF. DNA for the CDR3: TGCGCCAGCAGCCAAGCAGCGGCCGGGGAGCTGTTTTTT. The chain recombines TRBV4-1 with TRBJ2-2; perhaps TRBD2 as D (5 bases). CDR1 and CDR2 (germline): MGHRA, YSYEKL. The V gene lost 1 base and the J gene lost 6 bases, with 6 bases spanning the gap. The CDR3 spans 13 residues.